This T cell receptor beta chain appears in the sequencing data of a study of cytomegalovirus exposure and HLA in healthy donors. PCR employed 60 Vbeta and 13 Jbeta primers. TCRdb's copy holds only in-frame clones and misses some; the assay was immunoSEQ multiplex PCR. The table shows around 200,000 clones, with approximately 80% occurring only once. Concerning this clone: Its antigen is undetermined.

Likely unrecorded immune exposures existed in these nominally healthy donors. Trimming pared 6 bases from V and 0 bases from J, leaving 3 bases between. Germline assignment: CDR1 MNHEY and CDR2 SVGAGI. The CDR3 runs to 12 residues. Findings of the study overall: The authors excluded some V segments, including TRBV6-2 and TRBV6-3, as indistinguishable. Many donors carried some public TCRs, although rarity characterized most TCR sequences. TCR beta sequences reportedly predicted most subjects' HLA-A and HLA-B alleles accurately.

V gene TRBV6-5 combines with J gene TRBJ1-5; D not resolved. This TCR was recovered from a man aged 40-49 years in good health and CMV-seronegative. The sample consisted of PBMCs. The DNA of the CDR3 is TGTGCCAGCAGGGCTAGCAATCAGCCCCAGCATTTT. This gives the protein CASRASNQPQHF.